The source of this T cell receptor beta chain is a study of blood T cell repertoires in COVID-19 (dated by TCRdb to the early 2020s). Background for the entire study: Samples covering the acute and convalescent phases of COVID-19 were provided by collaborators in the United States, Italy and Spain. The material from the prospective study consisted of cDNA or gDNA derived from T cells, B-cell-depleted T cells, or PBMCs. The dataset comprised deeply sampled blood TCRbeta repertoires from subjects exposed to, actively infected with, or recovered from COVID-19. A freely available public database, intended as a resource for researchers studying the immune response to SARS-CoV-2, is where the repertoires were released. The samples were drawn from the first 160 participants of the ongoing ImmuneRACE study and from some 1,300 subjects provided by 6 global collaborators. The sample metadata nearly always contained a de-identified subject ID, COVID-19 status, age in years and sex. Where available, HLA class I and class II types were taken from metadata supplied by the sample provider and were not determined by assay-based typing. General study outcomes and caveats: The amount of clinical and demographic metadata varied by source and participant and was provided uncurated.

Trimming leaves V shorter by 6 bases and J shorter by 3 bases, with the junction holding 6 bases beyond the gene matches. The germline V gene (reference sequence) gives CDR1 as PRHDT and CDR2 as FYEKMQ. Spanning cysteine to phenylalanine, the CDR3 consists of 15 amino acids. The CDR3 DNA has 45 bases and is translated from base 1. The immunoSEQ Assay, a bias-controlled multiplex PCR, was used to amplify TCRbeta CDR3 regions from genomic DNA. As for the authors' bioinformatics: The number of nucleated cells in each sample was estimated by amplification of reference gene primers within the assay. To quantify the absolute abundance of each unique TCRbeta CDR3 rearrangement, sequence reads were collapsed and filtered. For each sample, productive Simpson clonality was calculated by taking the square root of Simpson's diversity index across productive rearrangements. In its TCRdb copy, this immuneACCESS table keeps in-frame sequences only and misses some clones. Where compared with another copy, unresolved V genes explain less than half of these, and the others have no known cause. V, J and clone size reflect that table, while D and trimming were determined from the DNA. The sample has roughly 18,000 clones on record, 65% to 85% of them singletons. The ten largest clones add up to 6.1% of the sample.

To note about this clone: Its antigen is still unknown. One base away there is no much larger clone; base qualities are not given.

Whole blood was collected in K2EDTA tubes by collaborating institutions according to the institutions' own protocols. For TCRbeta analysis, collaborators shipped samples as frozen whole blood, isolated PBMCs, or DNA extracted from either of those sample types. Sequenced material: peripheral blood. The rearrangement combines TRBV13 with TRBJ2-5; 11 of the junction bases match TRBD2. The sequence came from a human donor in a cohort sampled during active COVID-19. This receptor carries the CDR3 CASSQRGLAEETQYF. The DNA is as follows: TGTGCCAGCAGTCAAAGGGGACTAGCGGAAGAGACCCAGTACTTC.